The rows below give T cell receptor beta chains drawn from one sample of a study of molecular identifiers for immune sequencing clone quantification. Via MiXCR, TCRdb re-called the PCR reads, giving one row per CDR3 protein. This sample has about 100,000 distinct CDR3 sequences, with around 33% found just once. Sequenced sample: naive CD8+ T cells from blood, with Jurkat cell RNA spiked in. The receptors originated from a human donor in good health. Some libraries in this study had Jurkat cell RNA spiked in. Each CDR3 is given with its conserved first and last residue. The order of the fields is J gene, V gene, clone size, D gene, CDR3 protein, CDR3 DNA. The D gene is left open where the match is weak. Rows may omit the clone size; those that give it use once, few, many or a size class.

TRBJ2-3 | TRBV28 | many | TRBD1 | CASRSTGWLGTDTQYF | TGTGCCAGCAGATCGACAGGGTGGTTGGGCACAGATACGCAGTATTTT
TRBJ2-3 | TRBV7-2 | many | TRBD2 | CASSLSAGESQYF | TGTGCCAGCAGCTTATCAGCGGGAGAATCGCAGTATTTT
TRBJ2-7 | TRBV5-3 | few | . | CATGHDPSSYEQYF | TGTGCCACTGGACACGATCCGAGCTCCTACGAGCAGTACTTC
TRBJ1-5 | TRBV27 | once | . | CASRLSGVGNQPQHF | TGTGCCAGCAGATTATCCGGGGTTGGCAATCAGCCCCAGCATTTT
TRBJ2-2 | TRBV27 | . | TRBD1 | CASSLPFDRGMGTGELFF | TGTGCCAGCAGTTTACCCTTCGACAGGGGGATGGGAACCGGGGAGCTGTTTTTT
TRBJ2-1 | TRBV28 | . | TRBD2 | CASRPISGRAYYEQFF | TGTGCCAGCAGGCCCATTAGCGGGAGGGCCTACTATGAGCAGTTCTTC
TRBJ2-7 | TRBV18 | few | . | CASSSRDNPYEQYF | TGTGCCAGCTCATCCCGGGACAATCCCTACGAGCAGTACTTC
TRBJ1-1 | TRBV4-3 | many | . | CASKGGGRAEAFF | TGCGCCAGCAAAGGGGGGGGCAGGGCTGAAGCTTTCTTT
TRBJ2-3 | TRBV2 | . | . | CASSGGSLHWDTQYF | TGTGCCAGCAGTGGGGGGTCCTTACATTGGGATACGCAGTATTTT
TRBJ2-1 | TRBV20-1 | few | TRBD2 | CSASIGSGRFNEQFF | TGCAGTGCTAGCATAGGTAGCGGGAGGTTCAATGAGCAGTTCTTC
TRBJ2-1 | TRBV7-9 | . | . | CASSLGRLYNNEQFF | TGTGCCAGCAGCTTAGGACGGCTCTATAACAATGAGCAGTTCTTC
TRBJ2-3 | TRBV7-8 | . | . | CASSPPTVSTDTQYF | TGTGCCAGCAGCCCCCCGACGGTTAGCACAGATACGCAGTATTTT
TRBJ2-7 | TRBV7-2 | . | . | CASSLSVTTYEHYF | TGTGCCAGCAGCTTATCCGTGACTACGTACGAGCATTACTTC
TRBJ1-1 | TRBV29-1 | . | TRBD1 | CSVYTTGGSGTEAFF | TGCAGCGTCTACACCACAGGGGGCAGTGGCACTGAAGCTTTCTTT
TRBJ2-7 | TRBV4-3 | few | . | CASSQDRASRDEQYF | TGCGCCAGCAGCCAAGATCGGGCTAGCAGGGACGAGCAGTACTTC
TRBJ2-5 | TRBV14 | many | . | CASSQGHGGAGSETQYF | TGTGCCAGCAGCCAAGGACATGGGGGCGCGGGGTCAGAGACCCAGTACTTC
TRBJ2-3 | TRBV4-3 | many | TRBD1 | CASSHGTAGTDTQYF | TGCGCCAGCAGCCACGGGACAGCTGGCACAGATACGCAGTATTTT
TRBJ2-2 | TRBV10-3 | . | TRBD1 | CAISESDRVTGELFF | TGTGCCATCAGTGAGTCAGACAGGGTCACCGGGGAGCTGTTTTTT
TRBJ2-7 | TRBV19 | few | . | CASSMGGGGNEQYF | TGTGCCAGTAGTATGGGCGGAGGGGGCAACGAGCAGTACTTC
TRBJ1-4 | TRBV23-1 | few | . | CASSRIGEQNEKLFF | TGCGCCAGCAGTCGGATAGGGGAACAAAATGAAAAACTGTTTTTT
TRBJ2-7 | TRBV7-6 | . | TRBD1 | CASSPGQERYF | TGTGCCAGCAGCCCCGGACAGGAGCGGTACTTC
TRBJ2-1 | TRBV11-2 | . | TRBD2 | CASSLVGTSGSSKHNEQFF | TGTGCCAGCAGCTTAGTTGGTACTAGCGGGAGTAGTAAGCACAATGAGCAGTTCTTC
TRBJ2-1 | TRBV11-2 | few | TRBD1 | CASSFTGGLPSSYNEQFF | TGTGCCAGCAGCTTCACAGGGGGCCTCCCCAGCTCCTACAATGAGCAGTTCTTC
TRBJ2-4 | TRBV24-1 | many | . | CATSDVKNIQYF | TGTGCCACCAGTGATGTTAAAAACATTCAGTACTTC
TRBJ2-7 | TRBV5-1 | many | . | CASSLGTRETEQYF | TGCGCCAGCAGCTTGGGTACCAGGGAAACCGAGCAGTACTTC
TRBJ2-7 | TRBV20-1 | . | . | CSANRNYEQYF | TGCAGTGCTAATAGGAATTACGAGCAGTACTTC
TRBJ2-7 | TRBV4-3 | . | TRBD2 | CASSPGLAVYEQYF | TGCGCCAGCAGCCCAGGACTAGCGGTCTACGAGCAGTACTTC
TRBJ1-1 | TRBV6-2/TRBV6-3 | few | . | CASNVGVPTEAFF | TGTGCCAGCAACGTTGGGGTCCCCACTGAAGCTTTCTTT
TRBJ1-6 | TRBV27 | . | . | CASGRYNLPLHF | TGTGCCAGCGGACGCTATAATTTACCCCTCCACTTT
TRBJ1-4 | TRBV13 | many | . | CASRATENEKLFF | TGTGCCAGCAGAGCGACAGAGAATGAAAAACTGTTTTTT
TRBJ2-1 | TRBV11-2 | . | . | CASSNRVGDHNEQFF | TGTGCCAGCAGCAACCGGGTCGGGGACCACAATGAGCAGTTCTTC
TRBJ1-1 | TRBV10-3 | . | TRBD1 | CAISEAVRTGGTEAFF | TGTGCCATCAGTGAGGCAGTTAGAACAGGGGGCACTGAAGCTTTCTTT
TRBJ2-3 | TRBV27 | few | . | CASSHKSSTDTQYF | TGTGCCAGCAGCCATAAATCTAGCACAGATACGCAGTATTTT
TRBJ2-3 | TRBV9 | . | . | CASSPGLSRDTQYF | TGTGCCAGCAGCCCAGGACTATCACGAGATACGCAGTATTTT
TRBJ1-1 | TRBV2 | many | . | CASGETENTEAFF | TGTGCCAGCGGCGAAACCGAGAACACTGAAGCTTTCTTT
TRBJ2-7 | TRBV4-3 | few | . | CASSQGPGPTYEQYF | TGCGCCAGCAGCCAAGGGCCGGGACCTACCTACGAGCAGTACTTC
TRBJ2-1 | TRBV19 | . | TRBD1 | CASSVPDRGLSDEQFF | TGTGCCAGTAGTGTACCGGACAGGGGGCTAAGCGATGAGCAGTTCTTC
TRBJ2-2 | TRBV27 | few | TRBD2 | CASLKPSGSFGELFF | TGTGCCAGCTTAAAACCTAGCGGGAGTTTCGGGGAGCTGTTTTTT
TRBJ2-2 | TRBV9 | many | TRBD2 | CASSVRTSGITGELFF | TGTGCCAGCAGCGTAAGAACTAGCGGTATCACCGGGGAGCTGTTTTTT
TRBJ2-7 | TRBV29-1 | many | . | CSVEARGKFVYEQYF | TGCAGCGTTGAAGCTAGGGGGAAGTTCGTCTACGAGCAGTACTTC
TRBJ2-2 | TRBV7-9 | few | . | CASSSSREATGFSEVTGELFF | TGTGCCAGCAGCTCATCTAGGGAAGCAACAGGGTTTAGCGAGGTCACCGGGGAGCTGTTTTTT
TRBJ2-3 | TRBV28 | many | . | CASSSRVLSTDTQYF | TGTGCCAGCAGTTCAAGGGTGTTGAGCACAGATACGCAGTATTTT
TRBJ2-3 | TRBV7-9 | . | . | CASSPLATDTQYF | TGTGCCAGCAGCCCCTTAGCCACAGATACGCAGTATTTT
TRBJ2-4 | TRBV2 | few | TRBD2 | CASSPLWAEPGLHNIQYF | TGTGCCAGCAGCCCCCTTTGGGCAGAACCGGGACTACACAACATTCAGTACTTC
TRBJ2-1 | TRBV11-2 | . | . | CASSLDSIRDEQFF | TGTGCCAGCAGCTTAGATTCGATACGGGATGAGCAGTTCTTC
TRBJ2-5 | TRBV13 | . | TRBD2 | CASRQTSGNSPDF | TGTGCCAGCAGGCAAACTAGCGGGAACTCCCCGGACTTC
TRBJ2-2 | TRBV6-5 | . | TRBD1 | CASSSRTGGDTGELFF | TGTGCCAGCAGTTCACGGACAGGGGGCGACACCGGGGAGCTGTTTTTT
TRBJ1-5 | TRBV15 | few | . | CATSRARVGQPQHF | TGTGCCACCAGCAGAGCTAGGGTGGGACAGCCCCAGCATTTT
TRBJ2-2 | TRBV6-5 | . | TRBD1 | CASSGQGARTGELFF | TGTGCCAGCAGTGGACAGGGGGCGCGCACCGGGGAGCTGTTTTTT
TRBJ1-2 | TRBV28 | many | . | CASSSLRSGLDYGYTF | TGTGCCAGCAGTTCTCTTCGTAGTGGCCTAGACTATGGCTACACCTTC
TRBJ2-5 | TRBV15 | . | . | CATSRFIGTSRQETQYF | TGTGCCACCAGCAGGTTTATAGGGACAAGCCGACAAGAGACCCAGTACTTC
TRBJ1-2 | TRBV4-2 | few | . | CASRDTVVGYTF | TGTGCCAGCAGAGATACAGTAGTCGGCTACACCTTC
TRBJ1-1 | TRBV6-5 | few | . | CASSYTLDTEAFF | TGTGCCAGCAGTTACACATTGGACACTGAAGCTTTCTTT
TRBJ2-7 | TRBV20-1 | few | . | CSARARGSQYEQYF | TGCAGTGCTAGAGCCAGGGGCTCCCAGTACGAGCAGTACTTC
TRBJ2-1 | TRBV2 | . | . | CASNRGPYNKQFF | TGTGCCAGCAACCGTGGACCTTACAATAAGCAGTTCTTC